The TCR beta chain described here comes from a study of blood T cell repertoires in COVID-19. Study-wide context: Both acute and convalescent COVID-19 samples were obtained from the United States, Italy and Spain.

CDR1 is SGHNT and CDR2 is YENEEA in the germline V gene. The length of the CDR3 is 14 residues. The V gene end was trimmed by 3 bases and the J gene end by 8 bases; junction bases not matched to a gene: 7. Assay: immunoSEQ multiplex PCR; the TCRdb copy retains only in-frame clones and omits some. There are roughly 250,000 clones in the sample; 80% to 85% occur only once, and 15% to 19% lies in the top ten. This TCR was recovered from a person aged 70 to 85 with COVID-19, enrolled during active disease. Source material: peripheral blood. The chain uses TRBV11-3 and TRBJ2-1; 7 bases fit TRBD1. The CDR3 region has the DNA TGTGCCAGCAGCTTTCAAGGGGGCGGCGATGAGCAGTTCTTC. It yields the protein CASSFQGGGDEQFF.